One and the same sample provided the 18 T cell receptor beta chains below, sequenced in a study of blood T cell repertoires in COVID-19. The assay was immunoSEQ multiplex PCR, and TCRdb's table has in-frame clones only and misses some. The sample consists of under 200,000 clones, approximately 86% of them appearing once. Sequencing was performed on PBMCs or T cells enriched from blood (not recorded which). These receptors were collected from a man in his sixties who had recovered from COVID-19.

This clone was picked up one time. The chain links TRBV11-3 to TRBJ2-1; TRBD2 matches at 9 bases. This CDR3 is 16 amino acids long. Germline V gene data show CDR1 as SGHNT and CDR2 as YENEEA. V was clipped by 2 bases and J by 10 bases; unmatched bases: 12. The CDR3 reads CASSLSRASGTREQFF. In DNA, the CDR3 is TGTGCCAGCAGCTTAAGCCGGGCTAGCGGGACGCGGGAGCAGTTCTTC. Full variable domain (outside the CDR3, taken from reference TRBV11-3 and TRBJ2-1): EAGVVQSPRYKIIEKKQPVAFWCNPISGHNTLYWYLQNLGQGPELLIRYENEEAVDDSQLPKDRFSAERLKGVDSTLKIQPAELGDSAVYLCASSLSRASGTREQFFGPGTRLTVL.

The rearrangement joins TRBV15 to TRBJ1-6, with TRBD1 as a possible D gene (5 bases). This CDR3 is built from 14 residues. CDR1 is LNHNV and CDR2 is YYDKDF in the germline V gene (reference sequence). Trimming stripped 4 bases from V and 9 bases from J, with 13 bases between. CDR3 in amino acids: CATSTRVEFSPLHF. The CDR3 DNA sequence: TGTGCCACCAGCACCAGGGTAGAGTTTTCACCCCTCCACTTT. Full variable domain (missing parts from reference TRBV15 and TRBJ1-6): DAMVIQNPRYQVTQFGKPVTLSCSQTLNHNVMYWYQQKSSQAPKLLFHYYDKDFNNEADTPDNFQSRRPNTSFCFLDIRSPGLGDTAMYLCATSTRVEFSPLHFGNGTRLTVT.

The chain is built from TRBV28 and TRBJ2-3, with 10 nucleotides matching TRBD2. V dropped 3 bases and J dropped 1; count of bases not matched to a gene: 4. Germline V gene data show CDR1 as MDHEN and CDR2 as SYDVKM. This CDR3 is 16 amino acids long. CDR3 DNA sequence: TGTGCCAGCAGTTTGACCACTAGCGGGGGCACAGATACGCAGTATTTT. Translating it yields CASSLTTSGGTDTQYF.

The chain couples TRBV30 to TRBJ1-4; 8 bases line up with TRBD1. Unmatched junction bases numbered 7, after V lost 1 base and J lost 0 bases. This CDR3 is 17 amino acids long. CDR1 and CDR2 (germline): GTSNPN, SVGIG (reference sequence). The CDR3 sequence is CAWSAWTGSPTNEKLFF. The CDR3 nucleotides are TGTGCCTGGAGTGCCTGGACAGGGTCGCCAACTAATGAAAAACTGTTTTTT.

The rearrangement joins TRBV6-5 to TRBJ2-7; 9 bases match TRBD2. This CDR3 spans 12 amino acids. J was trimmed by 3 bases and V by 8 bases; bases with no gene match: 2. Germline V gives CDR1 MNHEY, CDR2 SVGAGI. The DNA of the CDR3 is TGTGCCAGCGGTAGCGGGAGCTACGAGCAGTACTTC. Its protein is CASGSGSYEQYF.

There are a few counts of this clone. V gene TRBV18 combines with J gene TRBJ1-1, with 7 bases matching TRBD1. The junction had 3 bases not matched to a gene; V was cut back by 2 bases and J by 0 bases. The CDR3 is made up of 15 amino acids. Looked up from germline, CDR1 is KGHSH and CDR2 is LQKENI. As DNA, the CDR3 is TGTGCCAGCTCACCAGGACAGGCCTTGAACACTGAAGCTTTCTTT. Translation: CASSPGQALNTEAFF.

CDR3 sequence reads: CASSLDLAGANEKLFF. The CDR3 DNA reads as TGTGCCAGCAGCTTAGATCTTGCAGGGGCTAATGAAAAACTGTTTTTT. J is TRBJ1-4 and V is TRBV7-9, with D tentatively TRBD1 (6 bases). V dropped 1 base and J dropped 3 bases, with 12 bases sitting between them. The germline V gene encodes CDR1 SEHNR and CDR2 FQNEAQ (reference sequence). This CDR3 spans 16 amino acids.

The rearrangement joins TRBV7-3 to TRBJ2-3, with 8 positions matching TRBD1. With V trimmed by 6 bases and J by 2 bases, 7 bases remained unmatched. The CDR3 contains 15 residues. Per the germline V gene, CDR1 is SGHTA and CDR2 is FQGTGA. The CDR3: CASRPGQGLTDTQYF. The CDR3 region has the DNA TGTGCCAGCAGACCCGGACAGGGCCTCACAGATACGCAGTATTTT.

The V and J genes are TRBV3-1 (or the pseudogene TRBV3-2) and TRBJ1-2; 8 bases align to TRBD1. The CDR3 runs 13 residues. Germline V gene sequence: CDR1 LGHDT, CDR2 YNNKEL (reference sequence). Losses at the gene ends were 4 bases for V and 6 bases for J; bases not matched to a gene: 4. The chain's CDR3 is CASSPRTGNGYTF. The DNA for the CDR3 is TGTGCCAGCAGCCCCCGGACAGGGAATGGCTACACCTTC.

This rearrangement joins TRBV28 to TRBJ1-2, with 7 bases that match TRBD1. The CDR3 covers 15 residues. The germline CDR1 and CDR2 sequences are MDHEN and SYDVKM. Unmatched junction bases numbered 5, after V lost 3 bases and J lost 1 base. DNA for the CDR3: TGTGCCAGCAGTTTGGGGACAGCTCTTAACTATGGCTACACCTTC. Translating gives CASSLGTALNYGYTF.

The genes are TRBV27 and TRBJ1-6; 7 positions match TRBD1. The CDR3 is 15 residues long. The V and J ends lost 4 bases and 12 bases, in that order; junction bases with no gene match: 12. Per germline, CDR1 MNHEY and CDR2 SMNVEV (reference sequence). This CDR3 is CASSSDRWPERPLHF. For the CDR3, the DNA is TGTGCCAGCAGTTCGGACAGGTGGCCAGAGCGACCCCTCCACTTT.

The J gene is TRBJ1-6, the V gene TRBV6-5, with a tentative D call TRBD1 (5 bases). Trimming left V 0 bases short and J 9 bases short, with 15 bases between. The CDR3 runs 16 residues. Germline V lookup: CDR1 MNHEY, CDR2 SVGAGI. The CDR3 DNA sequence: TGTGCCAGCAGTTACTCGCGAGGCCCCCAGGGTTCACCCCTCCACTTT. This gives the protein CASSYSRGPQGSPLHF.

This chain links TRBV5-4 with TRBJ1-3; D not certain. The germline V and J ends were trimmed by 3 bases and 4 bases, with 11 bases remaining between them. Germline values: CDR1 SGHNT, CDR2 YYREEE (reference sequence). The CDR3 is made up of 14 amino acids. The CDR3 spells CASSYGIPGNTIYF. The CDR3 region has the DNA TGTGCCAGCAGCTACGGGATCCCCGGAAACACCATATATTTT.

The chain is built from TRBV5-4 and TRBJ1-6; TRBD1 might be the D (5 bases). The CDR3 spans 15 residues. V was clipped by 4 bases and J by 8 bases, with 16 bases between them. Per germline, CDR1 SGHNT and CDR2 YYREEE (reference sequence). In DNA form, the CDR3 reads TGTGCCAGCAGCGGCAGCCAGGGAGGGGATTCACCCCTCCACTTT. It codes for CASSGSQGGDSPLHF.

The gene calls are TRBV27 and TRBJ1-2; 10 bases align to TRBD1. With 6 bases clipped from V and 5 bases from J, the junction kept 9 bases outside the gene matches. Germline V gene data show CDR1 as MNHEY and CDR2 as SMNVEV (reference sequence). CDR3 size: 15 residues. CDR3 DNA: TGTGCCAGCAGCTCCGGGACAGGGGACGTATATGGCTACACCTTC. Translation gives CASSSGTGDVYGYTF.

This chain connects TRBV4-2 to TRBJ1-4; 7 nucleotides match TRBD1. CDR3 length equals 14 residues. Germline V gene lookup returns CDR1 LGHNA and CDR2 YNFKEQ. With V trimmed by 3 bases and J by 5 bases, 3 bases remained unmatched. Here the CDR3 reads CASSQGQQNEKLFF. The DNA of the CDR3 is TGTGCCAGCAGCCAGGGACAGCAGAATGAAAAACTGTTTTTT.

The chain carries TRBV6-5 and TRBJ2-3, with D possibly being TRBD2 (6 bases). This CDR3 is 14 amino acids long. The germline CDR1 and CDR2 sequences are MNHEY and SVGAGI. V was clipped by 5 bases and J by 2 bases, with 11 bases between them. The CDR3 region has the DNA TGTGCCAGCAGTCCCTGGGACTCCACAGATACGCAGTATTTT. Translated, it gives CASSPWDSTDTQYF.

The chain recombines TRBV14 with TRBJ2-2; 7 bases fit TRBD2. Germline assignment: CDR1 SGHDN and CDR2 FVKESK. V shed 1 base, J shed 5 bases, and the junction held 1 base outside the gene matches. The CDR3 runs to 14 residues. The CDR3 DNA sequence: TGTGCCAGCAGCCAAGCACTAGCGACCGGGGAGCTGTTTTTT. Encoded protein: CASSQALATGELFF.